These T cell receptor beta chains were read from a single sample in a study of cytomegalovirus exposure and HLA in healthy donors. Sequencing used immunoSEQ multiplex PCR; TCRdb keeps in-frame clones, though not all of them. Of about 200,000 clones in the sample, around 80% were seen once. Sequenced input: PBMCs. These receptors all come from a man in his late teens or twenties in good health and CMV-seronegative. Both conserved end residues are part of each CDR3. The D gene is left open where the match is weak. Size is stated for part of the rows, as once, few or many counts, or as a class when the clone is expanded.

DNA	CDR3	size	J	D	V
TGTGCCAGCAGTTTTGACTCCCGAGGGGAGACCCAGTACTTC	CASSFDSRGETQYF	.	TRBJ2-5	.	TRBV6-6
TGTGCCAGCAGCTTGGCTAGACAAGAGACCCAGTACTTC	CASSLARQETQYF	.	TRBJ2-5	.	TRBV7-2
TGCGCCAGCAGCCAATCTAGCATGGTTACATCTGGAAACACCATATATTTT	CASSQSSMVTSGNTIYF	once	TRBJ1-3	.	TRBV4-3
TGTGCCAGCAGTGAATTCGGGAAACTGTTTTTT	CASSEFGKLFF	.	TRBJ1-4	.	TRBV25-1
TGTGCCAGCAGCTTGGCTAGTTTCGATACGCAGTATTTT	CASSLASFDTQYF	.	TRBJ2-3	.	TRBV5-6
TGTGCCAGTAGTCGGCGGACAGGGGAGGATGAAAAACTGTTTTTT	CASSRRTGEDEKLFF	.	TRBJ1-4	TRBD1	TRBV19
TGTGCCAGCAGCTTTGGGAGGGGAGGCACTGAAGCTTTCTTT	CASSFGRGGTEAFF	.	TRBJ1-1	.	TRBV11-2
TGTGCCAGCAGTTTGGACAGGGGGAACGAGCAGTACTTC	CASSLDRGNEQYF	.	TRBJ2-7	TRBD1	TRBV6-5
TGTGCCAGCAGCTTAAAGCGGGGCTTAGACAATGAGCAGTTCTTC	CASSLKRGLDNEQFF	.	TRBJ2-1	TRBD2	TRBV7-3
TGTGCCAGCAGCCTCGACAGGGGGACCACTGAAGCTTTCTTT	CASSLDRGTTEAFF	few	TRBJ1-1	TRBD1	TRBV11-3
TGTGCCAGCAGGGACAAGGGGAAGGAGACCCAGTACTTC	CASRDKGKETQYF	.	TRBJ2-5	.	TRBV6-1
TGTGCCAGCAGCCTATATAAGCGGGAGGTTTTTACCGGGGAGCTGTTTTTT	CASSLYKREVFTGELFF	.	TRBJ2-2	TRBD2	TRBV7-8
TGCGCCAGCAGCTTAACCGGGACAGGGGTAGCTTTCTTT	CASSLTGTGVAFF	.	TRBJ1-1	TRBD1	TRBV5-1
TGTGCCAGCAGCTTAGGTGGGGGAGGATCACCCCTCCACTTT	CASSLGGGGSPLHF	.	TRBJ1-6	.	TRBV7-9
TGTGCCAGCAGTCCCACGGCTGGAACAGAAGAGACCCAGTACTTC	CASSPTAGTEETQYF	.	TRBJ2-5	.	TRBV28
TGCGCCAGCAGCATCCAAGGCACAGTAGGCACAGATACGCAGTATTTT	CASSIQGTVGTDTQYF	.	TRBJ2-3	.	TRBV5-1
TGTGCCAGCAGCCTCGCCGGTGAGGACAGGGGCGTCTTTAGCGGGTTCGAGCAGTACTTC	CASSLAGEDRGVFSGFEQYF	few	TRBJ2-7	TRBD1	TRBV7-6
TGCGCCAGCAGCAGGGGCCAGGACAGGGTTTATGGCTACACCTTC	CASSRGQDRVYGYTF	.	TRBJ1-2	TRBD1	TRBV5-1
TGTGCCAGCAGTGGTGCAGGGGGCGCTGGGGCCAACGTCCTGACTTTC	CASSGAGGAGANVLTF	.	TRBJ2-6	TRBD1	TRBV6-4
TGCGCCAGCAGCCAAGATGCGGTACGGGAGCAGTACTTC	CASSQDAVREQYF	.	TRBJ2-7	.	TRBV4-3
TGTGCCTGGAGTTTGAGGGTGGCCGGGGAGCTGTTTTTT	CAWSLRVAGELFF	.	TRBJ2-2	.	TRBV30
TGTGCCAGCAGCCAGGGGTCAACTAATGAAAAACTGTTTTTT	CASSQGSTNEKLFF	.	TRBJ1-4	.	TRBV9
TGTGCCAGCAGCCCCTTCAAAACTGAGCTAAGCGGCTACACCTTC	CASSPFKTELSGYTF	.	TRBJ1-2	.	TRBV9
TGTGCCAGCAGTGAGGGGACAGGAGTCAACTATGGCTACACCTTC	CASSEGTGVNYGYTF	.	TRBJ1-2	TRBD1	TRBV2
TGTGCCAGCAGCTCGTCCGGGACAGGGAGGGGCCCTAATGAAAAACTGTTTTTT	CASSSSGTGRGPNEKLFF	.	TRBJ1-4	TRBD1	TRBV7-9
TGCGCCAGCAGCTCTGGGGCGAACACTGAAGCTTTCTTT	CASSSGANTEAFF	.	TRBJ1-1	.	TRBV5-1
TGTGCCAGTACCCCCAGGGGGCAGGGCAATCAGCCCCAGCATTTT	CASTPRGQGNQPQHF	few	TRBJ1-5	TRBD1	TRBV19
TGCGCCAGCAGCCCCGTAGCTGAAGGGGCCTACGAGCAGTACTTC	CASSPVAEGAYEQYF	once	TRBJ2-7	.	TRBV4-3
TGCGCCAGCAGCCGAGACAGGGGAGACAATGAGCAGTTCTTC	CASSRDRGDNEQFF	.	TRBJ2-1	TRBD1	TRBV4-1
TGTTCCAGCAGCACAAGTAACCGGGACAGGGGACGGTATGGCTACACCTTC	CSSSTSNRDRGRYGYTF	.	TRBJ1-2	TRBD1	TRBV7-9
TGTGCCAGCAGCTTAGGGACAGACATTAATCAGCCCCAGCATTTT	CASSLGTDINQPQHF	.	TRBJ1-5	.	TRBV7-6
TGCAGCGTTGAGCGAGTTCTAAACACTGAAGCTTTCTTT	CSVERVLNTEAFF	.	TRBJ1-1	.	TRBV29-1
TGTGCCTGGAGTCCAGGGGGCTGGAATGAGCAGTTCTTC	CAWSPGGWNEQFF	few	TRBJ2-1	TRBD1	TRBV30
TGTGCCTGGAGCAACGGGGGGGACGAGCAGTACTTC	CAWSNGGDEQYF	.	TRBJ2-7	TRBD2	TRBV30
TGCAGCGTTGAAGAGGTGGGAGGGGTGTATGGCTACACCTTC	CSVEEVGGVYGYTF	.	TRBJ1-2	.	TRBV29-1
TGTGCCAGCAGCTTAGGGCGGGAACAGCCCCAGCATTTT	CASSLGREQPQHF	.	TRBJ1-5	.	TRBV7-9
TGCAGCGTTGCACAGGGGTCCTCCTACAATGAGCAGTTCTTC	CSVAQGSSYNEQFF	.	TRBJ2-1	TRBD1	TRBV29-1
TGTGCCAGCAGCTTAAACAGAGAAAAACTGTTTTTT	CASSLNREKLFF	few	TRBJ1-4	.	TRBV7-6
TGTGCCAGCAGTCGTATGCGGACAGGGGCCTACGAGCAGTACTTC	CASSRMRTGAYEQYF	.	TRBJ2-7	TRBD1	TRBV7-2
TGTGCCAGCAAGGCTAGCGGGAGCGGTAAGACCCAGTACTTC	CASKASGSGKTQYF	.	TRBJ2-5	TRBD2	TRBV2
TGTGCCAGCAGCTTGGACAGTACCGGGGAGCTGTTTTTT	CASSLDSTGELFF	few	TRBJ2-2	.	TRBV5-4
TGTGCCAGCAGCTTCGAGGGGGGGGCGTCGATTGGGCTGTTTTTT	CASSFEGGASIGLFF	.	TRBJ2-2	.	TRBV7-6
TGTGCCAGCAGCTTTGGGGGTAGCGGGGGGGGGTACGAGCAGTACTTC	CASSFGGSGGGYEQYF	.	TRBJ2-7	TRBD2	TRBV5-6
TGTGCCAGCAGCTTAACAGGCTACGAGCAGTACTTC	CASSLTGYEQYF	.	TRBJ2-7	.	TRBV7-8
TGCGCCAGCAGCCAAGTGACTCCCGGGGAGCTGTTTTTT	CASSQVTPGELFF	.	TRBJ2-2	.	TRBV4-3
TGCAGCGTTGAAGAAGCCGCCAGGGGGAGCGAGCAGTACTTC	CSVEEAARGSEQYF	.	TRBJ2-7	TRBD1	TRBV29-1
TGTGCCAGCAGCGTAGGGCTAGCGGCCCCCTACGAGCAGTACTTC	CASSVGLAAPYEQYF	.	TRBJ2-7	TRBD2	TRBV9
TGTGCTAGCAGCCTACTAGCGGGAGAGGGAGAGACCCAGTACTTC	CASSLLAGEGETQYF	.	TRBJ2-5	TRBD2	TRBV7-7
TGTGCCAGTAGGGGACAGGGGTTCAGCGAGCAGTACTTC	CASRGQGFSEQYF	few	TRBJ2-7	TRBD1	TRBV19
TGTGCCAGCAGAGGACCTCCGGGGGATGGCTACACCTTC	CASRGPPGDGYTF	once	TRBJ1-2	.	TRBV25-1
TGTGCCAGCAGCTCGTCCCTGGGGGGTGCCTACAATGAGCAGTTCTTC	CASSSSLGGAYNEQFF	.	TRBJ2-1	.	TRBV7-8
TGCAGCTCCCGGCAACGGGGACAGGGGGAAGAGACCCAGTACTTC	CSSRQRGQGEETQYF	.	TRBJ2-5	TRBD1	TRBV29-1
TGTGCCAGTAGTCAAGGACTAGCGGGAGTAGGAGGGAATGAGCAGTTCTTC	CASSQGLAGVGGNEQFF	.	TRBJ2-1	TRBD2	TRBV19
TGTGCCAGCAGTTACGGGCGGGAGAGCTCCTACGAGCAGTACTTC	CASSYGRESSYEQYF	.	TRBJ2-7	TRBD2	TRBV6-5